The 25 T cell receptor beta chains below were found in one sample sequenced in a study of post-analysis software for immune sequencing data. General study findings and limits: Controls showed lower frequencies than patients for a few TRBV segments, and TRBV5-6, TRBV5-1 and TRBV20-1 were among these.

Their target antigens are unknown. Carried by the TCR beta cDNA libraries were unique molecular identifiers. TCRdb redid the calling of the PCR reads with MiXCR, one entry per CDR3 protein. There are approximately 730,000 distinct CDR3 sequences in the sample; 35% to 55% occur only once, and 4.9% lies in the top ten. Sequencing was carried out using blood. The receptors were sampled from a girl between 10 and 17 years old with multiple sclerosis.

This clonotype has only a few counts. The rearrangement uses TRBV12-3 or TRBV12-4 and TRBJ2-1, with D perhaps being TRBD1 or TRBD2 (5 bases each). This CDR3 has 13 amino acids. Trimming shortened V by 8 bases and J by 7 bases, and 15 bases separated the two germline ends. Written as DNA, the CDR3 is TGTGCCAGCGGGGAGCCAGGGAGAAATGAGCAGTTCTTC. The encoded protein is CASGEPGRNEQFF.

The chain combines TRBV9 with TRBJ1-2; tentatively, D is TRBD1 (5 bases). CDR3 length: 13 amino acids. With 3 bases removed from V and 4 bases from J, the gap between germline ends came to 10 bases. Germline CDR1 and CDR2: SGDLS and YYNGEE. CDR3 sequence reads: CASSAAGPYGYTF. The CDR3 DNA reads TGTGCCAGCAGCGCCGCGGGGCCCTATGGCTACACCTTC.

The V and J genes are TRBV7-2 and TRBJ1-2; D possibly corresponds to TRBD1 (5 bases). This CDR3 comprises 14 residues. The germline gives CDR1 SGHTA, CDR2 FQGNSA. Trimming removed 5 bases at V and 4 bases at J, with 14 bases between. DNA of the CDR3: TGTGCCAGCAGCCCGCCCCGGGGCAGCTATGGCTACACCTTC. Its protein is CASSPPRGSYGYTF.

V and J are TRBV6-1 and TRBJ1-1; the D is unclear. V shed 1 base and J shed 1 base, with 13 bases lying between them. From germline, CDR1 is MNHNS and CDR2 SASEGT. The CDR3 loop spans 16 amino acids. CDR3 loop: CASSEGSRVRNTEAFF. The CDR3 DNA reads TGTGCCAGCAGTGAAGGGTCAAGGGTGAGGAACACTGAAGCTTTCTTT.

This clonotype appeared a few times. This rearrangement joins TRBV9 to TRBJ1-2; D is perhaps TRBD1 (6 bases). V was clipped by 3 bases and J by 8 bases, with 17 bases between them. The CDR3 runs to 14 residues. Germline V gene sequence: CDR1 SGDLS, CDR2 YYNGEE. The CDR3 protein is CASSAPGTPGGYTF. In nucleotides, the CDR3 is TGTGCCAGCAGCGCCCCCGGGACACCTGGAGGCTACACCTTC.

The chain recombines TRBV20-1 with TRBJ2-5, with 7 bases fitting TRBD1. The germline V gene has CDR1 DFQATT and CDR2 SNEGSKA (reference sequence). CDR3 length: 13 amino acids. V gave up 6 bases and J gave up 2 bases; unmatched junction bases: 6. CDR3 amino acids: CSARQGSQETQYF. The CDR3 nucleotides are TGCAGTGCACGACAGGGATCTCAAGAGACCCAGTACTTC.

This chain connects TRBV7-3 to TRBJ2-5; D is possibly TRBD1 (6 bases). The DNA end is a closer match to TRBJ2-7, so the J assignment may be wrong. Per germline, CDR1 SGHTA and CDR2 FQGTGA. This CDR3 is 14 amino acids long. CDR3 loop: CASSPDRTADEQYF. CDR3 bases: TGTGCCAGCAGCCCCGACAGGACCGCAGACGAGCAGTACTTC.

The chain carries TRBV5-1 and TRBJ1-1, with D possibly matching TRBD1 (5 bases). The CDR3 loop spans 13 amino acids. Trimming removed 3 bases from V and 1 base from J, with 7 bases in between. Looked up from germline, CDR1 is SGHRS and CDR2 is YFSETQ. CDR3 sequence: CASSYRSNTEAFF. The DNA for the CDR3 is TGCGCCAGCAGCTACAGGTCGAACACTGAAGCTTTCTTT.

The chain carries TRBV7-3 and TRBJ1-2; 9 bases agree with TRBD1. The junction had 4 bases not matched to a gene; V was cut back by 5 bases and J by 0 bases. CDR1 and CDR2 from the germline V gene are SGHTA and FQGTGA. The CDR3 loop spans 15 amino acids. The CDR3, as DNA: TGTGCCAGCAGCCCTGGGACAGGGACTAACTATGGCTACACCTTC. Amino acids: CASSPGTGTNYGYTF.

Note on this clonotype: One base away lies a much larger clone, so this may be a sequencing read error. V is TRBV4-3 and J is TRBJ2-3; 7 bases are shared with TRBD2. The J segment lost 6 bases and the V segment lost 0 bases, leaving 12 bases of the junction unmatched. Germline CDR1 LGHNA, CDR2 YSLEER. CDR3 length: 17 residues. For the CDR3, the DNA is TGCGCCAGCAGCCAAGATATTCCTAGCGGTACAGTGGATACGCAGTATTTT. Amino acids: CASSQDIPSGTVDTQYF.

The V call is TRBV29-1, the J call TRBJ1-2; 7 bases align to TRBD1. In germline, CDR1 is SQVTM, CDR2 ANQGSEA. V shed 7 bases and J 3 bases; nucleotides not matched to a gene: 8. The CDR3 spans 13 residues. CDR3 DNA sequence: TGCAGCGGGACCCAGGGGGGTGACTATGGCTACACCTTC. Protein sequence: CSGTQGGDYGYTF. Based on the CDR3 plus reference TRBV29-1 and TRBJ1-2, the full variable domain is SAVISQKPSRDICQRGTSLTIQCQVDSQVTMMFWYRQQPGQSLTLIATANQGSEATYESGFVIDKFPISRPNLTFSTLTVSNMSPEDSSIYLCSGTQGGDYGYTFGSGTRLTVV.

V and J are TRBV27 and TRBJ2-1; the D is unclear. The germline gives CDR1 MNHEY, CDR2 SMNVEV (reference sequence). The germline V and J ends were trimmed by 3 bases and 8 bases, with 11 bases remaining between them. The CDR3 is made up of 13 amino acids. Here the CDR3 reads CASSFRWGDEQFF. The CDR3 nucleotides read TGTGCCAGCAGTTTTCGGTGGGGTGATGAGCAGTTCTTC.

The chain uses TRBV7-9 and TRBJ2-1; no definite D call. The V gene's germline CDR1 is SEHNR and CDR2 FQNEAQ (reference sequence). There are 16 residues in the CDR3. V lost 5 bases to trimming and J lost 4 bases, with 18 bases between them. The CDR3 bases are TGTGCCAGCAGCGCCAGTTTCGGTTTGTCTTACAATGAGCAGTTCTTC. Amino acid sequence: CASSASFGLSYNEQFF.

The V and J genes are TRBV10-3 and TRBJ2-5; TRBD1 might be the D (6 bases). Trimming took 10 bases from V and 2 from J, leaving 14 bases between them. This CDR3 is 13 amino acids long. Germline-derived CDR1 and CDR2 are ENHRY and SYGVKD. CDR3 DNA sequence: TGTGCCACCCGTGCAGGGACACAAGAGACCCAGTACTTC. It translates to CATRAGTQETQYF.

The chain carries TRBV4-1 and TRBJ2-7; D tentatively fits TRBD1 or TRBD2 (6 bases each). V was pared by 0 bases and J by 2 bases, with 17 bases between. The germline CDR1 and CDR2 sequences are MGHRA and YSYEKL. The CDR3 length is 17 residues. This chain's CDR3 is CASSQEGGMQVPYEQYF. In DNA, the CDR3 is TGCGCCAGCAGCCAAGAAGGGGGGATGCAGGTCCCCTACGAGCAGTACTTC.

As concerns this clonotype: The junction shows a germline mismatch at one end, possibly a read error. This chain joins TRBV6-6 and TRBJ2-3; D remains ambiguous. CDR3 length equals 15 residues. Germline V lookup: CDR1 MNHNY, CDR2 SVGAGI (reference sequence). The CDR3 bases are TGTGCCAGCAGATTGGGTCCCTCGTCCACAGATGCGCAGTATTTT. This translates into CASRLGPSSTDAQYF.

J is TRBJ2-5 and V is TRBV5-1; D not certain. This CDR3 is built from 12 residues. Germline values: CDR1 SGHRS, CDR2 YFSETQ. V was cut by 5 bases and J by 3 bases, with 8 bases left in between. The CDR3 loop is CASRSGEETQYF. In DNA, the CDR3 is TGCGCCAGCAGATCCGGAGAAGAGACCCAGTACTTC.

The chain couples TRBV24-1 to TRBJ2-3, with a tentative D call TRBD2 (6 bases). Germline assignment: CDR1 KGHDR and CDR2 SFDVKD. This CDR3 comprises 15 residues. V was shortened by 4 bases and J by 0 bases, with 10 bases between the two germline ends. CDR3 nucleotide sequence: TGTGCCACCAGTGACTATGGGACTAGCACAGATACGCAGTATTTT. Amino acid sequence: CATSDYGTSTDTQYF.

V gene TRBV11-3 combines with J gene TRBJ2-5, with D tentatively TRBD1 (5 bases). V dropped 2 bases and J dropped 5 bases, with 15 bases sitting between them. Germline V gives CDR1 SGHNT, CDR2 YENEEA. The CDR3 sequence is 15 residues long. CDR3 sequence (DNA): TGTGCCAGCAGCTTACGCTTGGCAGGGTTCGAGACCCAGTACTTC. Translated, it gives CASSLRLAGFETQYF.

CDR3 region: CASSSDRDHIYEQYF. CDR3 nucleotides: TGTGCCAGCAGCTCCGACCGGGATCACATCTACGAGCAGTACTTC. The chain links TRBV7-9 to TRBJ2-7; D is possibly TRBD2 (5 bases). The CDR3 totals 15 residues. V was shortened by 4 bases and J by 3 bases, with 16 bases between the two germline ends. Looked up from germline, CDR1 is SEHNR and CDR2 is FQNEAQ (reference sequence).

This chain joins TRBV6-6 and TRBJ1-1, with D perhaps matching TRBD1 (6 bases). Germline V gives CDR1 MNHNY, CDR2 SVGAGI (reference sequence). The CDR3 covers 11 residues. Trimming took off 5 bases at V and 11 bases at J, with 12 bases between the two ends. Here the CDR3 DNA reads TGTGCCAGCAGTACACGGGGGGCGGCTTTCTTT. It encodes CASSTRGAAFF.

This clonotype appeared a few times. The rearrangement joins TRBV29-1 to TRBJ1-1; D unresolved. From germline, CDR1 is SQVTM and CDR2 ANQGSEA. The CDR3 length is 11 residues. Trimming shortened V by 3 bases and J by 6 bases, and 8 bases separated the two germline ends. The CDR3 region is CSVEVGAEAFF. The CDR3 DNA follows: TGCAGCGTTGAGGTCGGGGCTGAAGCTTTCTTT.

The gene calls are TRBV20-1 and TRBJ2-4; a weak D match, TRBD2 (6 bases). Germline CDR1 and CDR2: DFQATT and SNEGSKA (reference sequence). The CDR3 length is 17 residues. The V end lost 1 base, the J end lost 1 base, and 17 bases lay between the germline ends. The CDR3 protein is CSARAGGGSWAKNIQYF. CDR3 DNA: TGCAGTGCTAGAGCAGGTGGGGGGTCCTGGGCCAAAAACATTCAGTACTTC.

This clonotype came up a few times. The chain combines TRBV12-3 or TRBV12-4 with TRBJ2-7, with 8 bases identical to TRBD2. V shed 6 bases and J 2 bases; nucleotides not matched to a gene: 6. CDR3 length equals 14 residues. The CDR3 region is CASRVAGRTYEQYF. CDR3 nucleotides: TGTGCCAGCAGGGTAGCGGGACGAACCTACGAGCAGTACTTC.

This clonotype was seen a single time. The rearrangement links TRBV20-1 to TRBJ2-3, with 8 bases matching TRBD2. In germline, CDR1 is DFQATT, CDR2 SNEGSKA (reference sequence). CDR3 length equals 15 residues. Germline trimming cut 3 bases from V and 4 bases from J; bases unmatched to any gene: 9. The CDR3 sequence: CSARVASGLPDTQYF. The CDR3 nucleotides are TGCAGTGCTAGGGTGGCTAGCGGGCTTCCAGATACGCAGTATTTT.